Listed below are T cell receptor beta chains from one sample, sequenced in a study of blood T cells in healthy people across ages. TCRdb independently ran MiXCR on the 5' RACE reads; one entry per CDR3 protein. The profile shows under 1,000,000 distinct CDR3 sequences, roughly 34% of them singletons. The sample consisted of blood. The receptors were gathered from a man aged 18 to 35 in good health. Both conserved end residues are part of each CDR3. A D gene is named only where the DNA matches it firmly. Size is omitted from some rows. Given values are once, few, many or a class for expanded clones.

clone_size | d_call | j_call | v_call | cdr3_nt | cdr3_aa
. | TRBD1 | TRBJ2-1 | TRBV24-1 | TGTGCCACCAGTGGTAAACAGGGGGCCGACGACAATGAGCAGTTCTTC | CATSGKQGADDNEQFF
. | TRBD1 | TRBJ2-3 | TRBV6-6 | TGCGCCAGCAGCGACCGGGACAGGGAGGCAGATACGCAGTATTTT | CASSDRDREADTQYF
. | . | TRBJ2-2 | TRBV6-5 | TGTGCCAGCAGTTATCTAATTTCGGGCGCGGGGGCGGAGACCACCGGGGAGCTGTTTTTT | CASSYLISGAGAETTGELFF
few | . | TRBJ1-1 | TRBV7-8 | TGTGCCAGCAGCTTATATAGGGTGAACACTGAAGCTTTCTTT | CASSLYRVNTEAFF
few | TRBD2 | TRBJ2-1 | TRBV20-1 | TGCAGTGCTAGAGGCCTAGCGGGGGCGCCCAATGAGCAGTTCTTC | CSARGLAGAPNEQFF
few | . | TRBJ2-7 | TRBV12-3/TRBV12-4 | TGTGCCAGCAGTTTCGGACCCAATGAGCAGTACTTC | CASSFGPNEQYF
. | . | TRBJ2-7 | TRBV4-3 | TGCGCCAGCAGCCAGAGGGCATCGTACGATCAGTACTTC | CASSQRASYDQYF
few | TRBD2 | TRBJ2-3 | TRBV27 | TGTGCCAGCAGTGATAGGGGTAGCGGGGAAGAAGATACGCAGTATTTT | CASSDRGSGEEDTQYF
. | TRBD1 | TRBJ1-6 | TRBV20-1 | TGCAGTGCTTCCGGGACAGGGGGTCGCTCCTATAATTCACCCCTCCACTTT | CSASGTGGRSYNSPLHF
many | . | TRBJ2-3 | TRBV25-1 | TGTGCCAGCAGTGATTTATCAGATACGCAGTATTTT | CASSDLSDTQYF
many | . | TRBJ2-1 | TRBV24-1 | TGTGCCACCAGTGCTTTGACAGACCCCCCTGAGCAGTTCTTC | CATSALTDPPEQFF
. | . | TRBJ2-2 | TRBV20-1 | TGCAGTGCTAGTAAGCGGGACACGAACACCGGGGAGCTGTTTTTT | CSASKRDTNTGELFF
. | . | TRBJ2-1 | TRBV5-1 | TGCGCCAGCAGCTTGGAAGGGGTAGGCCCCTCCTACAATGAGCAGTTCTTC | CASSLEGVGPSYNEQFF
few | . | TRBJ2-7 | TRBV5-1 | TGCGCCAGCAAGGGCCTACCTCCCTACGAGCAGTACTTC | CASKGLPPYEQYF
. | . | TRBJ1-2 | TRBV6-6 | TGTGCCAGCAGTTACTCGACTGTTAGAGGAAGTGGCTACACCTTC | CASSYSTVRGSGYTF
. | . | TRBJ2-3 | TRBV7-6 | TGTGCCAGCAGCTTAGGGACTAGGGGGCCTACAGATACGCAGTATTTT | CASSLGTRGPTDTQYF
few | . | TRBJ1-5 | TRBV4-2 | TGTGCCAGCAGCCAGGACGGACAGAGAAATCAGCCCCAGCATTTT | CASSQDGQRNQPQHF
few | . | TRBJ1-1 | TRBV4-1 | TGCGCCAGCAGCCAACCTACAGGAAAACTGAACACTGAAGCTTTCTTT | CASSQPTGKLNTEAFF
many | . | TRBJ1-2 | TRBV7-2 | TGTGCCAGCAGCTCAAGAAACAGCAACTATGGCTACACCTTC | CASSSRNSNYGYTF
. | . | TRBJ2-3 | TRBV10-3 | TGTGCCATTGCCTCGAGCACAGATACGCAGTATTTT | CAIASSTDTQYF
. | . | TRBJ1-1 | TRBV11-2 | TGTGCCAGCAGGGCCGACTCCTTGAACACTGAAGCTTTCTTT | CASRADSLNTEAFF
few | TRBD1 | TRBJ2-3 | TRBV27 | TGTGCCAGCAGTTCGGGACAGGTCCCAGATACGCAGTATTTT | CASSSGQVPDTQYF
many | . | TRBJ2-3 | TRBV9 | TGTGCCAGCAGTGCCAGATGGGGGGGCTCGACAGATACGCAGTATTTT | CASSARWGGSTDTQYF
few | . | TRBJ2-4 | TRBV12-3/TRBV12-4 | TGTGCCAGCAGTTCAACAGACAGAACGGGTAACATTCAGTACTTC | CASSSTDRTGNIQYF
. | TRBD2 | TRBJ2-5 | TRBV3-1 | TGTGCCAGCAGCCAAGATGGGACTACCAGCCAAGAGACCCAGTACTTC | CASSQDGTTSQETQYF
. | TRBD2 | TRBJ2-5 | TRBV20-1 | TGCAGTGCTAGTCAGCTAGCGGGGGGCCAATTCCAAGAGACCCAGTACTTC | CSASQLAGGQFQETQYF
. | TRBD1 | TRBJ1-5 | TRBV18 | TGTGCCAGCTCACCGGGACTGCAGGGGGTCCAGCCCCAGCATTTT | CASSPGLQGVQPQHF
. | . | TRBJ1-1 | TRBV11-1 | TGTGCCAGCAGCTTAGGTTTCTTGGGGGCGAAAATGTCTGGCACTGAAGCTTTCTTT | CASSLGFLGAKMSGTEAFF
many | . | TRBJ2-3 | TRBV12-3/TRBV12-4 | TGTGCCAGCAGCTTAGGCCGGGGGTCAGATACGCAGTATTTT | CASSLGRGSDTQYF
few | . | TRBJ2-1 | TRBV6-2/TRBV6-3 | TGTGCCAGCAGCCGCCCCAGTAGGGCTACCTACAATGAGCAGTTCTTC | CASSRPSRATYNEQFF
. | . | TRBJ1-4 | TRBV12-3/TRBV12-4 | TGTGCCAGCAGTTTAGAAGGGCCCCACGAAAAACTGTTTTTT | CASSLEGPHEKLFF
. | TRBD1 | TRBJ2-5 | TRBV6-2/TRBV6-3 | TGTGCCAGCAATGACAGGGGGCGTGAAAATGAGCAGTACTTC | CASNDRGRENEQYF
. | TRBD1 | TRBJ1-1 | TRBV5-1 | TGCGCCAGCAGCTTGGCCCTCGGTCAGGGGGTCACTGAAGCTTTCTTT | CASSLALGQGVTEAFF
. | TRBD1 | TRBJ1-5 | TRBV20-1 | TGCAGTGCTAGTGGGACAGGGGCGAGCAATCAGCCCCAGCATTTT | CSASGTGASNQPQHF
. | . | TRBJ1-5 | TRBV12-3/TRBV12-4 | TGTGCCAGCAGTTCCTGGGGCTCAAAACGTGGCAATCAGCCCCAGCATTTT | CASSSWGSKRGNQPQHF
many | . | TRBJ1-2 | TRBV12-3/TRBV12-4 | TGTGCCAGCAGTTTAGGGCGGGATGGCTACACCTTC | CASSLGRDGYTF
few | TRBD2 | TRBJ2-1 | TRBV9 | TGTGCCAGCAGCGTCCGAGCGGGGGGGCCTTTAGATGAGCAGTTCTTC | CASSVRAGGPLDEQFF
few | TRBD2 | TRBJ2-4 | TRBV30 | TGTGCCTGGAGTGTTCGTCGGGGGGTTAGAGACATTCAGTACTTC | CAWSVRRGVRDIQYF